The 15 T cell receptor beta chains in this list originate from one sample, sequenced in a study of beta chain features in type 1 diabetes. Expressed TCRB transcripts were sequenced, since all the RNA that had been isolated was reverse transcribed. TCRdb keeps only in-frame clones here, not all; method: immunoSEQ multiplex PCR. Of fewer than 500,000 clones detected, about 15% appear once; the ten largest clones hold roughly 0.036%. The sample consisted of naive CD4+ T cells from blood. The receptors derive from a man between 25 and 39 years old in good health.

The genes are TRBV18 and TRBJ2-3, with D uncertain. The V gene's germline CDR1 is KGHSH and CDR2 LQKENI. V gave up 2 bases and J gave up 5 bases, with 8 bases separating them. This CDR3 has 13 amino acids. CDR3 nucleotides: TGTGCCAGCTCACCAGGAGTCCGAGATACGCAGTATTTT. This encodes CASSPGVRDTQYF.

V gene TRBV7-2 combines with J gene TRBJ2-7, with 8 bases identical to TRBD2. The CDR3 runs 13 residues. Germline lookup yields CDR1 SGHTA and CDR2 FQGNSA. As DNA, the CDR3 is TGTGCCAGCAGCTGGGGGACTAGTAGCCAACTGAGCGTC. It translates to CASSWGTSSQLSV.

This clone has only a few counts. The chain links TRBV11-2 to TRBJ2-5; D gene ambiguous. Germline CDR1 and CDR2: SGHAT and FQNNGV. With 5 bases removed from V and 5 bases from J, the gap between germline ends came to 12 bases. The CDR3 runs 13 residues. CDR3 sequence (DNA): TGTGCCAGCAGCCGCAAAGGAGCTGAGACCCAGTACTTC. Translating it yields CASSRKGAETQYF.

This clone was counted between two and nine times. Additional DNA sequences in this sample encode the identical CDR3. This chain uses TRBV29-1 with TRBJ2-2; the D is unclear. Germline CDR1 is SQVTM and CDR2 is ANQGSEA. This CDR3 spans 12 amino acids. V was cut by 4 bases and J by 3 bases, with 6 bases left in between. The CDR3 DNA follows: TGCAGCGTTGGTGGCTACACCGGGGAGCTGTTTTTT. Protein product: CSVGGYTGELFF.

The chain carries TRBV7-8 and TRBJ2-3, with 8 bases aligning to TRBD1. V gave up 3 bases and J gave up 12 bases; unmatched junction bases: 5. Germline V lookup: CDR1 SGHVS, CDR2 FQNEAQ. This CDR3 has 12 amino acids. CDR3 amino acids: CASSFRQGQQYF. As DNA, the CDR3 is TGTGCCAGCAGCTTCCGACAGGGGCAACAGTATTTT.

This clone showed up just a few times. CDR3 in amino acids: CASSPTGLNNSPLHF. CDR3 sequence (DNA): TGTGCCAGCAGCCCCACAGGGCTGAATAATTCACCCCTCCACTTT. The rearrangement uses TRBV9 and TRBJ1-6, with D perhaps matching TRBD1 (6 bases). V was pared by 4 bases and J by 5 bases, with 13 bases between. Germline V gene sequence: CDR1 SGDLS, CDR2 YYNGEE. The CDR3 consists of 15 residues.

This clone was counted only a few times. The V gene is TRBV7-8, the J gene TRBJ1-6, with D uncertain. The CDR3 consists of 13 residues. The germline V gene encodes CDR1 SGHVS and CDR2 FQNEAQ. V was pared by 5 bases and J by 7 bases, with 9 bases between. CDR3 loop: CASSPEMNSPLHF. CDR3 nucleotides: TGTGCCAGCAGCCCCGAAATGAATTCACCCCTCCACTTT.

V gene TRBV5-6 combines with J gene TRBJ2-1, with a weak D call TRBD2 (5 bases). Between the trimmed V and J ends, which lost 5 bases and 3 bases, there was a span of 12 bases. The CDR3 loop spans 14 amino acids. Germline CDR1 SGHDT, CDR2 YYEEEE. The CDR3 DNA reads TGTGCCAGCAGTAGGCAGCGGAACTACAATGAGCAGTTCTTC. Protein: CASSRQRNYNEQFF.

This clone was counted between two and nine times. The chain employs TRBV7-2 and TRBJ2-5, with 10 bases aligning to TRBD2. The ends lost 4 bases at V and 2 bases at J; junction bases unmatched: 13. CDR3 size: 18 residues. The V gene's germline CDR1 is SGHTA and CDR2 FQGNSA. CDR3 region: CASSWAIRAGGQQETQYF. The CDR3, as DNA: TGTGCCAGCAGCTGGGCCATAAGAGCGGGGGGGCAGCAAGAGACCCAGTACTTC.

This clone was counted a few times. The chain joins TRBV29-1 to TRBJ1-2, with 9 bases lining up with TRBD1. Losses at the gene ends were 6 bases for V and 7 bases for J; bases not matched to a gene: 9. From germline, CDR1 is SQVTM and CDR2 ANQGSEA. The CDR3 has 13 residues. CDR3 loop: CSVEHRGRSGYTF. CDR3 nucleotide sequence: TGCAGCGTAGAACACAGGGGGCGGAGTGGCTACACCTTC.

This clone was seen only a few times. V gene TRBV19 combines with J gene TRBJ2-1, with TRBD2 matching over 9 bases. Trimming at V came to 2 bases and at J to 8 bases, leaving 7 bases not matched to a gene. This CDR3 is 15 amino acids long. CDR1 and CDR2 (germline): LNHDA, SQIVND (reference sequence). The CDR3 reads CASSIRAGGPDEQFF. The CDR3 nucleotides read TGTGCCAGTAGTATAAGGGCGGGGGGGCCCGATGAGCAGTTCTTC.

This clone was detected a few times. The same CDR3 also results from other DNA sequences found in this sample. DNA of the CDR3: TGTGCCAGCAGCTCCCCGGGTCCCTACGAGCAGTACTTC. Protein sequence: CASSSPGPYEQYF. This chain connects TRBV7-2 to TRBJ2-7; D gene unclear. This CDR3 comprises 13 residues. Trimming took off 4 bases at V and 2 bases at J, with 9 bases between the two ends. The germline V gene encodes CDR1 SGHTA and CDR2 FQGNSA. The variable domain in full, completed from reference TRBV7-2 and TRBJ2-7, reads GAGVSQSPSNKVTEKGKDVELRCDPISGHTALYWYRQSLGQGLEFLIYFQGNSAPDKSGLPSDRFSAERTGGSVSTLTIQRTQQEDSAVYLCASSSPGPYEQYFGPGTRLTVT.

The chain uses TRBV11-2 and TRBJ2-3, with D perhaps being TRBD1 or TRBD2 (6 bases each). The CDR3 consists of 15 residues. Between the trimmed V and J ends, which lost 4 bases and 3 bases, there was a span of 14 bases. Germline V gene lookup returns CDR1 SGHAT and CDR2 FQNNGV. The CDR3 here is CASSSVGGRTDTQYF. CDR3 DNA sequence: TGTGCCAGCAGCTCCGTAGGGGGGCGGACAGATACGCAGTATTTT.

The chain combines TRBV30 with TRBJ2-2; 9 bases agree with TRBD1. Trimming at V came to 7 bases and at J to 3 bases, leaving 6 bases not matched to a gene. Germline CDR1 GTSNPN, CDR2 SVGIG (reference sequence). The CDR3 consists of 14 residues. The CDR3 sequence: CAFPRDRDTGELFF. CDR3 DNA sequence: TGTGCCTTCCCACGGGACAGGGACACCGGGGAGCTGTTTTTT.

V is TRBV5-1 and J is TRBJ2-1; D perhaps matches TRBD1 (6 bases). CDR1 and CDR2 from the germline V gene are SGHRS and YFSETQ. Between the trimmed V and J ends, which lost 0 bases and 0 bases, there was a span of 10 bases. CDR3 length: 16 amino acids. DNA for the CDR3: TGCGCCAGCAGCTTGGGCGACAGGAGCTCCTACAATGAGCAGTTCTTC. It yields the protein CASSLGDRSSYNEQFF.